This T cell receptor (beta chain) came from a study of shared clonotypes between healthy human individuals. Donors, without exception, were Caucasian adults residing in Nashville, Tennessee. Losses at the gene ends were 0 bases for V and 9 bases for J; bases not matched to a gene: 9. Germline assignment: CDR1 SGHVS and CDR2 FQNEAQ. This CDR3 is built from 16 residues. As processed by the authors: Junction-only immunoSEQ sequences carried no quality scores, so filtering differed. Sequencing was performed with immunoSEQ multiplex PCR; in TCRdb, only in-frame clones are kept and a portion is missing. V and J calls and clone size are those listed in that table; D and trimming were worked out from the DNA. This sample yields around 240,000 clones, of which just over 65% are seen a single time; around 10% belongs to the top ten.

The TCR was taken from a young man in good health. Material: memory CD4+ T cells sorted from blood. This sample's subset: CD45RA-negative fraction. This chain connects TRBV7-8 to TRBJ2-1; 9 bases line up with TRBD2. CDR3 DNA: TGTGCCAGCAGCTTAGCCCGGCGGGAGGGTGGAGGTGAGCAGTTCTTC. Protein sequence: CASSLARREGGGEQFF.